Listed below are T cell receptor beta chains from one sample, sequenced in a study of T cells after yellow fever vaccination. TCRdb called the 5' RACE reads again in MiXCR, with one record for every CDR3 protein. Of about 69,000 distinct CDR3 sequences listed, approximately 6.2% are singletons. The sample was CD4+ T cells sorted from PBMCs, taken roughly 14 days after the first yellow fever vaccination. These receptors came from a man aged 18 to 30 who received the YFV17D yellow fever vaccine. The CDR3 runs from the conserved cysteine through the conserved F or W. D genes are given only for firm matches.

j_call v_call d_call cdr3_aa
TRBJ2-2 TRBV3-1 . CASSQVSGELFF
TRBJ2-3 TRBV5-1 TRBD2 CASSMGLAESTDTQYF
TRBJ1-2 TRBV9 . CASSDYPPYGVYTF
TRBJ2-5 TRBV7-2 . CASSPPGRDETQYF
TRBJ1-3 TRBV7-2 . CASSGSPTSGNTIYF
TRBJ1-1 TRBV5-5 . CASSEGRMNTEAFF
TRBJ2-3 TRBV7-2 . CASSPLRWGGTDTQYF
TRBJ1-5 TRBV7-2 TRBD1 CASSLKGAQPQHF
TRBJ1-6 TRBV7-9 . CASSLPAGSPLHF
TRBJ2-5 TRBV11-2 . CASFDSQETQYF
TRBJ2-7 TRBV18 TRBD1 CASSPSGTESPYF
TRBJ2-1 TRBV12-3/TRBV12-4 . CASSLVLGGAGEQFF
TRBJ2-3 TRBV20-1 . CSARSAITDTQYF
TRBJ2-3 TRBV5-6 TRBD1 CASSFQGAPDTQYF
TRBJ2-5 TRBV7-2 . CASSPAGMETQYF
TRBJ2-3 TRBV7-8 TRBD2 CASSPREGRTDTQYF
TRBJ1-1 TRBV29-1 . CSVAEHRVIALTNTEAFF
TRBJ1-1 TRBV28 . CASSQATNTEAFF
TRBJ1-2 TRBV4-2 . CASSQGGDGYTF
TRBJ2-5 TRBV5-1 . CASSLASGRGETQYF
TRBJ1-4 TRBV15 TRBD1 CATSRQGVPNEKLFF
TRBJ1-1 TRBV12-3/TRBV12-4 . CASSLAVEGTEAFF
TRBJ2-3 TRBV9 TRBD2 CASSVGSGDGTDTQYF
TRBJ2-7 TRBV5-1 TRBD1 CASSRDRVLYEQYF
TRBJ2-2 TRBV7-2 TRBD2 CASSLALAGNTGELFF
TRBJ2-1 TRBV5-6 . CASSLDENNEQFF
TRBJ2-5 TRBV5-1 . CASGQNRAGETQYF
TRBJ2-1 TRBV20-1 TRBD2 CSARDTRGAVWNEQFF
TRBJ2-3 TRBV5-1 . CASSAGTASTDTQYF
TRBJ2-5 TRBV4-3 TRBD2 CASSQGLAGPRKTQYF
TRBJ1-5 TRBV28 . CASVSAQNQPQHF
TRBJ2-5 TRBV5-1 TRBD2 CASSLVSGGPGVETQYF
TRBJ1-4 TRBV2 . CASGGRSVNEKLFF
TRBJ1-2 TRBV5-4 . CASSLRIDSYGYTF
TRBJ2-2 TRBV10-2 . CASSADHFTGELFF
TRBJ1-4 TRBV6-5 . CASRRSGEKLFF
TRBJ2-3 TRBV5-1 TRBD2 CASSRSAGGPLTRLTTDTQYF
TRBJ2-3 TRBV20-1 TRBD2 CSARDIGGSTDTQYF
TRBJ1-2 TRBV20-1 TRBD1 CSAPRGLGGYTF
TRBJ2-5 TRBV11-2 . CASSWGVASQETQYF
TRBJ1-6 TRBV5-1 . CASSLGGRGSDSPLHF
TRBJ2-2 TRBV2 . CASSEAPGTTGELFF
TRBJ2-3 TRBV7-3 TRBD1 CASSVGTGTDTQYF
TRBJ2-5 TRBV5-4 . CASSLDAGRETQYF
TRBJ1-2 TRBV9 . CASSQELGRREGYTF
TRBJ2-1 TRBV18 . CASSPPGSDEQFF
TRBJ1-1 TRBV7-8 TRBD1 CASSSRRDRGGRNTEAFF
TRBJ1-2 TRBV10-1 TRBD1 CASKQGLFGGYGYTF
TRBJ1-4 TRBV7-2 . CASSARAGANEKLFF
TRBJ1-2 TRBV25-1 TRBD1 CASRAGGLHGVRPNYGYTF
TRBJ2-7 TRBV6-5 . CASSYSTGSSYEQYF
TRBJ2-7 TRBV5-1 . CASSSLADYEQYF
TRBJ2-7 TRBV15 . CATSREPVEPYEQYF
TRBJ1-6 TRBV5-1 TRBD1 CASSPDGQGNSPLHF
TRBJ2-3 TRBV5-1 . CASSLGQDTDTQYF